This is a list of T cell receptor beta chains from one sample in a study of blood T cell repertoires in COVID-19. Produced via immunoSEQ multiplex PCR; TCRdb's table is partial and in-frame only. The sample lists about 230,000 clones, approximately 84% occurring once. The sample consisted of peripheral blood. The receptors here all came from a man aged 45-65 years with COVID-19, enrolled during active disease. Each CDR3 is given with its conserved first and last residue. The D gene is left open where the match is weak. Where a row states a size, it is once, few, many or the class of an expanded clone; other rows omit it.

v_gene: TRBV5-1; d_gene: .; j_gene: TRBJ2-3; abundance: few; CDR3nt: TGCGCCAGCAGCGCAGAGGCGGAGCCCCACCCCACAGATACGCAGTATTTT; CDR3aa: CASSAEAEPHPTDTQYF
v_gene: TRBV6-6; d_gene: TRBD2; j_gene: TRBJ2-6; abundance: .; CDR3nt: TGTGCCAGCAGTCGACGCCCGGGGACTAGCTCTGGGGCCAACGTCCTGACTTTC; CDR3aa: CASSRRPGTSSGANVLTF
v_gene: TRBV5-4; d_gene: TRBD1; j_gene: TRBJ1-1; abundance: .; CDR3nt: TGTGCCAGCAGCTTCACAGGGGGCACTGAAGCTTTCTTT; CDR3aa: CASSFTGGTEAFF
v_gene: TRBV7-3; d_gene: .; j_gene: TRBJ1-1; abundance: .; CDR3nt: TGTGCCAGCAGCTCCCAAGGGGACACTGAAGCTTTCTTT; CDR3aa: CASSSQGDTEAFF
v_gene: TRBV9; d_gene: TRBD1; j_gene: TRBJ1-6; abundance: .; CDR3nt: TGTGCCAGCAGCGTAGGGACAGGAAATTCACCCCTCCACTTT; CDR3aa: CASSVGTGNSPLHF
v_gene: TRBV12-5; d_gene: TRBD1; j_gene: TRBJ1-2; abundance: .; CDR3nt: TGTGCTAGTGGTTTCAACAGGGGAAACTATGGCTACACCTTC; CDR3aa: CASGFNRGNYGYTF
v_gene: TRBV7-9; d_gene: TRBD1; j_gene: TRBJ2-7; abundance: .; CDR3nt: TGTGCCAGCCGCCCCGCCGGGGGACAGGGGGCCAACGAGCAGTACTTC; CDR3aa: CASRPAGGQGANEQYF
v_gene: TRBV7-8; d_gene: .; j_gene: TRBJ2-7; abundance: .; CDR3nt: TGTGCCAGCAGCCGCAGGGATGCCGTGTACGAGCAGTACTTC; CDR3aa: CASSRRDAVYEQYF
v_gene: TRBV29-1; d_gene: TRBD2; j_gene: TRBJ2-1; abundance: once; CDR3nt: TGCAGCGCCGAACCCGGGACTAGATATGAGCAGTTCTTC; CDR3aa: CSAEPGTRYEQFF
v_gene: TRBV9; d_gene: .; j_gene: TRBJ1-4; abundance: .; CDR3nt: TGTGCCAGCAGCGTGTCATCGGGGGTTGATGAAAAACTGTTTTTT; CDR3aa: CASSVSSGVDEKLFF
v_gene: TRBV19; d_gene: TRBD2; j_gene: TRBJ2-1; abundance: .; CDR3nt: TGTGCCAGTAGTATGGGACTAGCTTGGAGCGATGAGCAGTTCTTC; CDR3aa: CASSMGLAWSDEQFF
v_gene: TRBV11-2; d_gene: TRBD1; j_gene: TRBJ1-2; abundance: .; CDR3nt: TGTGCCAGCAGCCAAGGACAGGCCCCCAAAGGCTACACCTTC; CDR3aa: CASSQGQAPKGYTF
v_gene: TRBV6-2/TRBV6-3; d_gene: .; j_gene: TRBJ2-7; abundance: .; CDR3nt: TGTGCCAGCAGTTACGGGGGGAGTGCCTACGAGCAGTACTTC; CDR3aa: CASSYGGSAYEQYF
v_gene: TRBV12-5; d_gene: TRBD1; j_gene: TRBJ1-2; abundance: few; CDR3nt: TGTGCTAGTGGTTCAGGGGGCGTCTCTAATGGCTACACCTTC; CDR3aa: CASGSGGVSNGYTF
v_gene: TRBV5-6; d_gene: .; j_gene: TRBJ1-3; abundance: .; CDR3nt: TGTGCCAGCAGCTTATACAGTACTCCGACCAACACCATATATTTT; CDR3aa: CASSLYSTPTNTIYF
v_gene: TRBV6-5; d_gene: TRBD2; j_gene: TRBJ2-7; abundance: .; CDR3nt: TGTGCCAGCAGTCACCTATGGGGGGGGTCCTACGAGCAGTACTTC; CDR3aa: CASSHLWGGSYEQYF
v_gene: TRBV30; d_gene: TRBD1; j_gene: TRBJ2-1; abundance: few; CDR3nt: TGTGCCTGGAGTTTTTCAGGGGGTTTGTACAATGAGCAGTTCTTC; CDR3aa: CAWSFSGGLYNEQFF
v_gene: TRBV18; d_gene: TRBD1; j_gene: TRBJ2-7; abundance: .; CDR3nt: TGTGCCAGCTCACCGGACAGGGACGAGCAGTACTTC; CDR3aa: CASSPDRDEQYF
v_gene: TRBV11-2; d_gene: TRBD1; j_gene: TRBJ2-1; abundance: .; CDR3nt: TGTGCCAGCAGCTTGGACAGGGGGAACGATGAGCAGTTCTTC; CDR3aa: CASSLDRGNDEQFF
v_gene: TRBV5-6; d_gene: .; j_gene: TRBJ1-1; abundance: once; CDR3nt: TGTGCCAGCAGCGCAGCAGCGGATTACACTGAAGCTTTCTTT; CDR3aa: CASSAAADYTEAFF
v_gene: TRBV9; d_gene: .; j_gene: TRBJ1-3; abundance: .; CDR3nt: TGTGCCAGCAGCGAGGGAGGGGCCAGGGCCGGAAACACCATATATTTT; CDR3aa: CASSEGGARAGNTIYF
v_gene: TRBV7-2; d_gene: TRBD1; j_gene: TRBJ1-5; abundance: .; CDR3nt: TGTGCCAGCAGCTTGATCGGGACAGGGCGGGGCCAGCCCCAGCATTTT; CDR3aa: CASSLIGTGRGQPQHF
v_gene: TRBV12-3/TRBV12-4; d_gene: TRBD1; j_gene: TRBJ1-1; abundance: .; CDR3nt: TGTGCCAGCAGCCGGGGACAGCCTGAAGCTTTCTTT; CDR3aa: CASSRGQPEAFF
v_gene: TRBV2; d_gene: .; j_gene: TRBJ1-2; abundance: once; CDR3nt: TGTGCCAGCAGTAAAGGATCGATGACTCCCGGCTACACCTTC; CDR3aa: CASSKGSMTPGYTF
v_gene: TRBV6-5; d_gene: TRBD1; j_gene: TRBJ1-2; abundance: .; CDR3nt: TGTGCCAGCAGTCCCGGGACAGGGGGCGTTTCTGGCTACACCTTC; CDR3aa: CASSPGTGGVSGYTF
v_gene: TRBV6-1; d_gene: TRBD1; j_gene: TRBJ1-5; abundance: .; CDR3nt: TGTGCCAGCAGTGGGACAGGGGTATATAGCAATCAGCCCCAGCATTTT; CDR3aa: CASSGTGVYSNQPQHF
v_gene: TRBV10-2; d_gene: .; j_gene: TRBJ2-5; abundance: .; CDR3nt: TGCGCCAGCAGGATTGGAGAAGAGACCCAGTACTTC; CDR3aa: CASRIGEETQYF
v_gene: TRBV29-1; d_gene: .; j_gene: TRBJ2-6; abundance: .; CDR3nt: TGCAGCGTTCGTTACTCTGGGGCCAACGTCCTGACTTTC; CDR3aa: CSVRYSGANVLTF
v_gene: TRBV12-3/TRBV12-4; d_gene: .; j_gene: TRBJ2-1; abundance: .; CDR3nt: TGTGCCAGCAGCTCGAGCGGCCTGGGGCAGTTCTTC; CDR3aa: CASSSSGLGQFF
v_gene: TRBV30; d_gene: TRBD1; j_gene: TRBJ1-5; abundance: .; CDR3nt: TGTGCCTCAAATGGACAGGATAGCAATCAGCCCCAGCATTTT; CDR3aa: CASNGQDSNQPQHF
v_gene: TRBV6-5; d_gene: TRBD1; j_gene: TRBJ2-7; abundance: .; CDR3nt: TGTGCCAGCAGAAGGGTGGGACAGGTTGGGGAGCAGTACTTC; CDR3aa: CASRRVGQVGEQYF
v_gene: TRBV11-2; d_gene: .; j_gene: TRBJ1-5; abundance: .; CDR3nt: TGTGCCAGCAGCTTAGGAAAGACTCTTGAGAATCAGCCCCAGCATTTT; CDR3aa: CASSLGKTLENQPQHF
v_gene: TRBV9; d_gene: .; j_gene: TRBJ2-7; abundance: few; CDR3nt: TGTGCCAGCAGCCGCGCCTTGGAGCAGTACTTC; CDR3aa: CASSRALEQYF
v_gene: TRBV6-2/TRBV6-3; d_gene: TRBD2; j_gene: TRBJ2-7; abundance: .; CDR3nt: TGTGCCAGCAGTCGCTCGCTAGCGGGGACCGAGCAGTACTTC; CDR3aa: CASSRSLAGTEQYF
v_gene: TRBV3-1/TRBV3-2; d_gene: .; j_gene: TRBJ2-2; abundance: .; CDR3nt: TGTGCCAGCAGTCGGAGAACGAACACCGGGGAGCTGTTTTTT; CDR3aa: CASSRRTNTGELFF
v_gene: TRBV11-2; d_gene: .; j_gene: TRBJ1-2; abundance: .; CDR3nt: TGTGCCAGCAGCTTAATGGGGGCGCGGGTCTATGGCTACACCTTC; CDR3aa: CASSLMGARVYGYTF
v_gene: TRBV4-1; d_gene: .; j_gene: TRBJ1-5; abundance: .; CDR3nt: TGCGCCAGCAGCCAGGGGGCGAGGGAAAGTCAGCCCCAGCATTTT; CDR3aa: CASSQGARESQPQHF
v_gene: TRBV11-2; d_gene: TRBD1; j_gene: TRBJ2-5; abundance: .; CDR3nt: TGTGCCAGCAGCCCGGGACAGGGTATCCAAGAGACCCAGTACTTC; CDR3aa: CASSPGQGIQETQYF
v_gene: TRBV29-1; d_gene: TRBD1; j_gene: TRBJ2-7; abundance: .; CDR3nt: TGCAGCGTCGCCGTTACGGCAGGGGGCTCCTACGAGCAGTACTTC; CDR3aa: CSVAVTAGGSYEQYF
v_gene: TRBV5-1; d_gene: TRBD2; j_gene: TRBJ2-7; abundance: .; CDR3nt: TGCGCCAGCAGCTTGTCGACTAGCGGAGGCTACGAGCAGTACTTC; CDR3aa: CASSLSTSGGYEQYF
v_gene: TRBV3-1/TRBV3-2; d_gene: TRBD1; j_gene: TRBJ1-1; abundance: .; CDR3nt: TGTGCCAGCAGCCAAGGCACCGCAGGGGGCGAAGCTTTCTTT; CDR3aa: CASSQGTAGGEAFF
v_gene: TRBV3-1/TRBV3-2; d_gene: .; j_gene: TRBJ2-1; abundance: .; CDR3nt: TGTGCCAGCAGCCAACTCTGCAATCTAGCGTTTAAGTGGTTCTTC; CDR3aa: CASSQLCNLAFKWFF